This TCR beta chain originates from a study of control samples from healthy donors and cancer patients. Germline V lookup: CDR1 ENHRY, CDR2 SYGVKD. The V and J ends lost 4 bases and 4 bases, in that order; junction bases with no gene match: 8. This CDR3 contains 17 residues. Libraries were prepared by immunoSEQ multiplex PCR; TCRdb keeps only in-frame clonotypes and omits some of them. The sample lists some 130,000 clones, roughly 90% occurring once. What was sequenced was blood. The J gene is TRBJ2-2, the V gene TRBV10-3; 11 bases map to TRBD2. The sequence was collected from a middle-aged man in good health. CDR3 protein: CAISGDSGGASTGELFF. DNA for the CDR3: TGTGCCATCAGTGGAGATAGCGGGGGGGCTTCCACCGGGGAGCTGTTTTTT.